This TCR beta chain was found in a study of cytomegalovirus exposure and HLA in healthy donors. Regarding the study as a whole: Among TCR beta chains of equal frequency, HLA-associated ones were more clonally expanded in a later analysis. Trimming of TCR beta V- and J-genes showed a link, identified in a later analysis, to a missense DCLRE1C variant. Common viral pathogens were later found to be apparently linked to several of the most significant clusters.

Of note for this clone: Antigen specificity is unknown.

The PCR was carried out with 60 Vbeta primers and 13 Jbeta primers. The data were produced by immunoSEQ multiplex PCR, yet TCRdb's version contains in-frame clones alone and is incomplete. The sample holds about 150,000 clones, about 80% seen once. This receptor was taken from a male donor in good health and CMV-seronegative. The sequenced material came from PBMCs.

CDR3 sequence: CASSLEGYNEQFF. The CDR3 nucleotides read TGTGCCAGCAGCTTAGAGGGTTACAATGAGCAGTTCTTC. This chain links TRBV6-1 with TRBJ2-1, with a tentative D call TRBD2 (5 bases). The CDR3 sequence is 13 residues long. With 6 bases removed from V and 4 bases from J, the gap between germline ends came to 10 bases. The germline CDR1 and CDR2 sequences are MNHNS and SASEGT.